This is a list of T cell receptor beta chains from one sample in a study of beta chain features in type 1 diabetes. The table came from immunoSEQ multiplex PCR; TCRdb's copy has only in-frame clones and leaves some out. The sample contains about 410,000 clones, about 15% of which appear only once. Sequencing was done on a sample of naive CD4+ T cells from blood. These receptor sequences come from a young man in good health. Both conserved end residues are part of each CDR3. D genes are given only for firm matches. Clone size is shown for a subset of rows, as once, few, many or a class of expanded clone.

size	V	length	D	J	CDR3	DNA
-	TRBV29-1	19	-	TRBJ2-3	CSVRKPRGGSPQNTDTQYF	TGCAGCGTTCGCAAACCCAGGGGAGGAAGCCCCCAAAACACAGATACGCAGTATTTT
-	TRBV5-1	14	-	TRBJ2-3	CASSLADATDTQYF	TGCGCCAGCAGCTTGGCGGACGCCACAGATACGCAGTATTTT
few	TRBV7-2	17	-	TRBJ1-5	CASSSGTSPRLHQPQHF	TGTGCCAGCAGCTCCGGGACGAGCCCCAGATTACATCAGCCCCAGCATTTT
few	TRBV5-1	12	-	TRBJ2-1	CASSPDYNEQFF	TGCGCCAGCAGCCCGGACTACAATGAGCAGTTCTTC
few	TRBV20-1	11	-	TRBJ2-1	CSTRRGTQQFF	TGCAGTACGAGGCGCGGGACCCAGCAGTTCTTC
few	TRBV25-1	12	-	TRBJ2-7	CASSSSAYEQYF	TGTGCCAGCAGTTCTAGCGCCTACGAGCAGTACTTC
few	TRBV6-6	15	TRBD1	TRBJ2-7	CASSYRRQGAGEQYF	TGTGCCAGCAGTTACCGGAGACAGGGGGCAGGCGAGCAGTACTTC
-	TRBV30	14	TRBD2	TRBJ2-1	CAWNGGSSYNEQFF	TGTGCCTGGAACGGCGGGAGCTCCTACAATGAGCAGTTCTTC
few	TRBV19	16	TRBD2	TRBJ2-5	CASSISGGRAGETQYF	TGTGCCAGTAGTATAAGCGGCGGGAGGGCCGGCGAGACCCAGTACTTC
-	TRBV7-9	14	-	TRBJ1-2	CASSVRESNYGYTF	TGTGCCAGCAGTGTCAGGGAATCTAACTATGGCTACACCTTC
-	TRBV12-5	12	-	TRBJ2-1	CASGTGNNEQFF	TGTGCTAGTGGTACAGGGAACAATGAGCAGTTCTTC
-	TRBV5-1	16	TRBD1	TRBJ2-1	CASSTSTGAMGNEQFF	TGCGCCAGCAGCACCTCCACAGGGGCTATGGGGAATGAGCAGTTCTTC
-	TRBV2	15	TRBD2	TRBJ2-3	CASSALSGRIDTQYF	TGTGCCAGCAGTGCCCTTAGCGGGAGAATAGATACGCAGTATTTT
-	TRBV7-9	15	-	TRBJ2-5	CASIPGAFHQETQYF	TGTGCCAGCATACCGGGGGCCTTCCACCAAGAGACCCAGTACTTC
-	TRBV5-4	14	-	TRBJ2-5	CASSTPGPQETQYF	TGTGCCAGCAGCACACCGGGACCCCAAGAGACCCAGTACTTC
-	TRBV30	14	TRBD1	TRBJ1-2	CAWSVRQGLDGYTF	TGTGCCTGGAGTGTCCGACAGGGACTTGATGGCTACACCTTC
few	TRBV7-8	14	-	TRBJ1-5	CASSLATGYQPQHF	TGTGCCAGCAGCTTAGCTACAGGGTATCAGCCCCAGCATTTT
-	TRBV7-9	11	-	TRBJ2-3	CASSKSGGRNF	TGTGCCAGCTCTAAAAGTGGGGGACGGAATTTT
-	TRBV9	15	-	TRBJ2-3	CASSVGFSGTDTQYF	TGTGCCAGCAGCGTAGGCTTTTCGGGCACAGATACGCAGTATTTT
-	TRBV13	13	-	TRBJ2-5	CASSSGIRETQYF	TGTGCCAGCAGCTCCGGGATCCGGGAGACCCAGTACTTC
-	TRBV18	13	-	TRBJ2-5	CASSPGQEETQYF	TGTGCCAGCTCACCGGGGCAGGAAGAGACCCAGTACTTC
-	TRBV28	13	TRBD1	TRBJ1-2	CASSPDRWGGYTF	TGTGCCAGCAGCCCGGACAGGTGGGGAGGCTACACCTTC
-	TRBV7-9	15	TRBD1	TRBJ2-7	CASSRGTGQGLSRYF	TGTGCCAGCAGCCGAGGAACAGGACAGGGCCTTAGTAGGTACTTC
-	TRBV18	15	TRBD1	TRBJ2-4	CASSGLTGDKNIQYF	TGTGCCAGCTCAGGCCTGACAGGGGACAAAAACATTCAGTACTTC
-	TRBV2	16	-	TRBJ2-3	CASHPRDIISTDTQYF	TGTGCCAGTCATCCGCGGGACATTATAAGCACAGATACGCAGTATTTT
-	TRBV4-1	17	-	TRBJ1-6	CASSQGPPRGPNSPLHF	TGCGCCAGCAGCCAGGGTCCGCCCAGGGGCCCGAATTCACCCCTCCACTTT
-	TRBV5-6	13	-	TRBJ1-1	CASSFGRAVEAFF	TGTGCCAGCAGCTTTGGCAGGGCTGTTGAAGCTTTCTTT
many	TRBV29-1	13	TRBD2	TRBJ2-5	CSVGLVLLETQYF	TGCAGCGTGGGACTAGTTCTTTTGGAGACCCAGTACTTC
-	TRBV25-1	15	TRBD1	TRBJ1-4	CASIGEQGRSEKLFF	TGTGCCAGCATAGGTGAACAGGGGCGGAGTGAAAAACTGTTTTTT
few	TRBV15	13	-	TRBJ1-4	CATSSRDTTKLFF	TGTGCCACCAGCAGTCGGGACACGACGAAACTGTTTTTT
-	TRBV11-2	12	-	TRBJ1-2	CASSLANYGYTF	TGTGCCAGCAGCTTAGCTAACTATGGCTACACCTTC
few	TRBV25-1	15	TRBD1	TRBJ2-1	CASSSQTGGGNEQFF	TGTGCCAGCAGTTCCCAGACAGGGGGTGGCAATGAGCAGTTCTTC
-	TRBV7-8	15	TRBD2	TRBJ2-4	CASSPRGTSGNIQYF	TGTGCCAGCAGCCCGCGAGGGACTAGCGGAAACATTCAGTACTTC
-	TRBV27	16	TRBD1	TRBJ2-5	CASSLNPQGAKETQYF	TGTGCCAGCTCCCTCAACCCGCAGGGGGCGAAAGAGACCCAGTACTTC
-	TRBV5-1	16	TRBD2	TRBJ2-3	CASSLASGGILDTQYF	TGCGCCAGCAGCTTAGCTAGCGGGGGGATCCTGGATACGCAGTATTTT
-	TRBV9	14	TRBD1	TRBJ1-2	CASSVVDRHYGYTF	TGTGCCAGCAGCGTAGTGGACAGGCACTATGGCTACACCTTC
-	TRBV19	12	-	TRBJ2-5	CASSTSGKTQYF	TGTGCCAGTAGTACCTCTGGGAAGACCCAGTACTTC
few	TRBV7-2	16	TRBD2	TRBJ2-5	CASSLISGGNQETQYF	TGTGCCAGCAGCTTAATCAGCGGGGGGAACCAAGAGACCCAGTACTTC
few	TRBV7-2	15	-	TRBJ2-6	CASSLPAGANVVLTF	TGTGCCAGCAGCCTCCCGGCTGGGGCCAACGTCGTCCTGACTTTC